These 20 T cell receptor beta chains were sequenced from one sample in a study of cytomegalovirus exposure and HLA in healthy donors. PCR involved 60 Vbeta and 13 Jbeta primers. Profiling relied on immunoSEQ multiplex PCR, and the TCRdb table lists in-frame clones only, not all of them. This sample has more than 85,000 clones; roughly 13% occur once, and the top ten carry approximately 16%. Sequenced input: PBMCs. These receptors were taken from a man aged 35 to 55 in good health and CMV-seropositive.

This chain connects TRBV6-5 to TRBJ2-3; a weak D match, TRBD1 (5 bases). CDR1 is MNHEY, CDR2 SVGAGI, per germline. The CDR3 has 14 residues. With 7 bases removed from V and 3 bases from J, the gap between germline ends came to 14 bases. As DNA, the CDR3 is TGTGCCAGCATGGCCCCAGGGTTTACAGATACGCAGTATTTT. This codes for CASMAPGFTDTQYF.

The V call is TRBV29-1, the J call TRBJ2-7, with D possibly being TRBD1 (5 bases). The CDR3 is made up of 12 amino acids. The V end was cut by 4 bases, the J end by 5 bases, with 12 bases between. From germline, CDR1 is SQVTM and CDR2 ANQGSEA. CDR3 in amino acids: CSVGARVHEQYF. The DNA for the CDR3 is TGCAGCGTTGGGGCCAGGGTCCACGAGCAGTACTTC.

This clone was observed once. V and J are TRBV5-1 and TRBJ2-3; 8 nucleotides agree with TRBD1. CDR3 length: 14 amino acids. V dropped 4 bases and J dropped 4; count of bases not matched to a gene: 5. From germline, CDR1 is SGHRS and CDR2 YFSETQ. CDR3 protein: CASSRPGQADTQYF. Written as DNA, the CDR3 is TGCGCCAGCAGCAGACCGGGACAGGCAGATACGCAGTATTTT.

This clone appeared a few times. The rearrangement links TRBV11-2 to TRBJ2-7; 7 bases map to TRBD1. Germline CDR1 and CDR2: SGHAT and FQNNGV. The trim removed 1 base at V and 3 bases at J, leaving 9 bases unmatched. This CDR3 contains 16 residues. The CDR3 spells CASSLVYGTDGYEQYF. The CDR3 region has the DNA TGTGCCAGCAGCTTAGTCTACGGGACAGATGGCTACGAGCAGTACTTC. The full variable domain, its missing parts supplied by reference TRBV11-2 and TRBJ2-7, is EAGVAQSPRYKIIEKRQSVAFWCNPISGHATLYWYQQILGQGPKLLIQFQNNGVVDDSQLPKDRFSAERLKGVDSTLKIQPAKLEDSAVYLCASSLVYGTDGYEQYFGPGTRLTVT.

This chain links TRBV1 with TRBJ2-1; TRBD2 is the table's D call, not checked against the DNA. TRBV1 is a pseudogene. The CDR3 runs 15 residues. CDR3 sequence reads: CTSSQDGLADNEQFF. CDR3 nucleotides: TGCACCAGCAGCCAGGACGGCCTAGCGGACAATGAGCAGTTCTTC.

This chain uses TRBV5-6 with TRBJ2-3, with D unclear. The germline V gene has CDR1 SGHDT and CDR2 YYEEEE. The CDR3 covers 13 residues. V was trimmed by 4 bases and J by 4 bases, leaving 10 bases between them. Here the CDR3 reads CASSVRNADTQYF. Here the CDR3 DNA reads TGTGCCAGCAGCGTGCGGAACGCAGATACGCAGTATTTT.

V and J are TRBV6-5 and TRBJ2-7; TRBD1 agrees at 12 bases. V was pared by 2 bases and J by 5 bases, with 1 base of the junction left unmatched. Looked up from germline, CDR1 is MNHEY and CDR2 is SVGAGI. The CDR3 is 14 amino acids. The CDR3 DNA reads TGTGCCAGCAGTTACGGGACAGGGGGCGACGAGCAGTACTTC. Its translation is CASSYGTGGDEQYF.

This rearrangement joins TRBV9 to TRBJ2-5; 14 bases are a match to TRBD2. Germline trimming cut 3 bases from V and 5 bases from J; bases unmatched to any gene: 6. CDR3 length: 16 residues. CDR1 and CDR2 (germline): SGDLS, YYNGEE. The CDR3 DNA follows: TGTGCCAGCAGCGACGGACTAGCGGGAGGTCTTGAGACCCAGTACTTC. This translates into CASSDGLAGGLETQYF.

J is TRBJ2-7 and V is TRBV18; 11 positions agree with TRBD2. V gave up 6 bases and J gave up 2 bases; unmatched junction bases: 6. This CDR3 region has 15 residues. Germline CDR1 is KGHSH and CDR2 is LQKENI. CDR3 residues: CASSPGTSGAYEQYF. CDR3 nucleotide sequence: TGTGCCAGCTCTCCCGGGACTAGCGGAGCCTACGAGCAGTACTTC.

J is TRBJ1-5 and V is TRBV29-1, with TRBD1 matching 9 bases. Germline V gene lookup returns CDR1 SQVTM and CDR2 ANQGSEA. The CDR3 consists of 15 residues. J was trimmed by 3 bases and V by 2 bases; bases with no gene match: 5. The CDR3 protein is CSVERTGEPNQPQHF. The CDR3 bases are TGCAGCGTTGAACGGACAGGGGAGCCCAATCAGCCCCAGCATTTT. The complete variable domain, with remaining parts taken from reference TRBV29-1 and TRBJ1-5, reads SAVISQKPSRDICQRGTSLTIQCQVDSQVTMMFWYRQQPGQSLTLIATANQGSEATYESGFVIDKFPISRPNLTFSTLTVSNMSPEDSSIYLCSVERTGEPNQPQHFGDGTRLSIL.

This clone has just a few counts. The rearrangement uses TRBV6-4 and TRBJ2-3, with 9 positions matching TRBD2. Unmatched junction bases numbered 5, after V lost 6 bases and J lost 1 base. Germline loops: CDR1 MRHNA, CDR2 SNTAGT. The CDR3 length is 15 residues. The CDR3 sequence: CASSPSGTRTDTQYF. The CDR3 coding sequence is TGTGCCAGCAGCCCTAGCGGGACCCGCACAGATACGCAGTATTTT.

This clone was seen a few times. The V and J genes are TRBV6-5 and TRBJ2-1; 9 bases fit TRBD1. The CDR3 is 15 residues long. V lost 1 base and J lost 6; bases outside the gene matches: 4. Germline V gene sequence: CDR1 MNHEY, CDR2 SVGAGI. The CDR3 loop reads CASSYWGQGSNEQFF. The CDR3 nucleotides read TGTGCCAGCAGTTACTGGGGACAGGGTTCCAATGAGCAGTTCTTC.

J is TRBJ2-1 and V is TRBV7-2; TRBD1 aligns across 8 bases. Germline values: CDR1 SGHTA, CDR2 FQGNSA. The CDR3 totals 13 residues. J gave up 7 bases and V 10 bases, and 9 bases lay outside the gene matches. The CDR3 nucleotides read TGTGCCACGAGACAGGGGCCAACGAATGAGCAGTTCTTC. It yields the protein CATRQGPTNEQFF.

This clone has only a few counts. The chain is built from TRBV28 and TRBJ1-5; D is possibly TRBD1 (5 bases). The V end was cut by 5 bases, the J end by 2 bases, with 13 bases between. The CDR3 has 15 amino acids. CDR1 and CDR2 from the germline V gene are MDHEN and SYDVKM. The CDR3 sequence: CASSLRGGGNQPQHF. For the CDR3, the DNA is TGTGCCAGCAGTCTCCGGGGGGGAGGCAATCAGCCCCAGCATTTT.

This clone was observed a few times. The genes are TRBV5-1 and TRBJ1-2; D gene unclear. Germline-derived CDR1 and CDR2 are SGHRS and YFSETQ. The CDR3 totals 14 residues. Trimming removed 2 bases at V and 7 bases at J, with 15 bases between. This CDR3 reads CASSFQSLSSGYTF. The CDR3 bases are TGCGCCAGCAGCTTCCAGTCTCTTTCCTCTGGCTACACCTTC.

This clone has a handful of counts. The J gene is TRBJ1-1, the V gene TRBV4-1; possible D gene TRBD1, 6 bases. Trimming shortened V by 0 bases and J by 0 bases, and 11 bases separated the two germline ends. Germline V gives CDR1 MGHRA, CDR2 YSYEKL. The length of the CDR3 is 16 residues. CDR3 coding DNA: TGCGCCAGCAGCCAAGATCGGGGGGCCCTGAACACTGAAGCTTTCTTT. It is translated as CASSQDRGALNTEAFF.

V is TRBV9 and J is TRBJ2-1; 7 bases are shared with TRBD1. V lost 3 bases and J lost 1; bases outside the gene matches: 7. The CDR3 runs to 16 residues. Germline loops: CDR1 SGDLS, CDR2 YYNGEE. The CDR3 DNA follows: TGTGCCAGCAGCGGAGGGGGCCCCCTTTCCTACAATGAGCAGTTCTTC. It yields the protein CASSGGGPLSYNEQFF. Combining the CDR3 with reference TRBV9 and TRBJ2-1 gives the whole variable domain DSGVTQTPKHLITATGQRVTLRCSPRSGDLSVYWYQQSLDQGLQFLIQYYNGEERAKGNILERFSAQQFPDLHSELNLSSLELGDSALYFCASSGGGPLSYNEQFFGPGTRLTVL.

This clone has a handful of counts. Mismatch with germline at one junction end may stem from a read error. The genes are TRBV5-6 and TRBJ2-7; tentative D call: TRBD2 (6 bases). CDR1 SGHDT and CDR2 YYEEEE come from the germline V gene. This CDR3 region has 11 residues. The CDR3 is CARSWGDEQYF. CDR3 bases: TGTGCCAGAAGCTGGGGGGACGAGCAGTACTTC.

This clone has ten or more counts. V gene TRBV2 combines with J gene TRBJ2-7; 11 bases align to TRBD2. The CDR3 covers 14 residues. Trimming cost V 4 bases and J 3 bases; bases outside gene matches: 2. The germline V gene encodes CDR1 SNHLY and CDR2 FYNNEI. The CDR3 sequence is CASSAGTSGYEQYF. CDR3 nucleotides: TGTGCCAGCAGTGCGGGGACTAGCGGCTACGAGCAGTACTTC. Together with reference TRBV2 and TRBJ2-7, the CDR3 gives the full variable domain: EPEVTQTPSHQVTQMGQEVILRCVPISNHLYFYWYRQILGQKVEFLVSFYNNEISEKSEIFDDQFSVERPDGSNFTLKIRSTKLEDSAMYFCASSAGTSGYEQYFGPGTRLTVT.

The chain joins TRBV6-6 to TRBJ2-5; no clear D gene. The J call may be faulty, since TRBJ2-7 better matches the DNA end. This CDR3 region has 11 residues. CDR1 and CDR2 from the germline V gene are MNHNY and SVGAGI (reference sequence). CDR3 DNA: TGTGCCAGCGAGTCAAACTACGAGCAGTACTTC. It yields the protein CASESNYEQYF.